What follows describes a single T cell receptor (beta chain). Produced via immunoSEQ multiplex PCR; TCRdb's table is partial and in-frame only. Of roughly 59,000 clones in the sample, about 78% are singletons; the top ten hold roughly 13%. These data are taken from a study of blood T cell repertoires in COVID-19. Germline CDR1 and CDR2: GTSNPN and SVGIG (reference sequence). This CDR3 has 13 residues. V lost 2 bases to trimming and J lost 5 bases, with 12 bases between them. The clonotype comes from a man at least 80 years old with acute or convalescent COVID-19. The V gene is TRBV30, the J gene TRBJ2-5; D perhaps matches TRBD2 (5 bases). Material: peripheral blood. The CDR3 reads CAWSLASGETQYF. CDR3 nucleotides: TGTGCCTGGAGTCTAGCCTCCGGGGAGACCCAGTACTTC. Variable domain in full (rest from reference TRBV30 and TRBJ2-5): SQTIHQWPATLVQPVGSPLSLECTVEGTSNPNLYWYRQAAGRGLQLLFYSVGIGQISSEVPQNLSASRPQDRQFILSSKKLLLSDSGFYLCAWSLASGETQYFGPGTRLLVL.